What follows are 21 T cell receptor beta chains derived from one specimen sequenced in a study of vaccination effects on CD4 cells after COVID-19. The antigens for these receptors are not known. In the ViraFEST assay, antigen-specific CD4+ clonotypes were identified by expansion after peptide-pool stimulation. Scientists isolated CD4+ T cells after a roughly 10-day culture period ended. Participants got two doses of BNT162b2 or mRNA-1273 vaccine. Repertoires were generated with immunoSEQ multiplex PCR, while TCRdb's copy carries only in-frame clones and drops some. This repertoire shows roughly 55,000 clones, roughly 78% found once; its top ten account for roughly 2%. Material: CD4+ T cells from PBMCs cultured with HCoV-OC43 spike peptides, obtained after COVID-19 vaccination. Described subset: HCoV-OC43 spike overlapping peptide pool stimulation. These receptors were obtained from a human donor who received a COVID-19 vaccine.

The chain joins TRBV29-1 to TRBJ2-4; 9 bases map to TRBD2. From germline, CDR1 is SQVTM and CDR2 ANQGSEA. V shed 2 bases, J shed 7 bases, and the junction held 15 bases outside the gene matches. The CDR3 loop spans 17 amino acids. As DNA, the CDR3 is TGCAGCGTTGAAATGACGAAGATCAGCGGGGGGCGGAACATTCAGTACTTC. Its protein product is CSVEMTKISGGRNIQYF.

This chain uses TRBV6-5 with TRBJ2-7, with 7 bases aligning to TRBD1. The germline CDR1 and CDR2 sequences are MNHEY and SVGAGI. The CDR3 is 12 residues long. V shed 6 bases, J shed 6 bases, and the junction held 5 bases outside the gene matches. Here the CDR3 reads CASSDRVSEQYV. The DNA of the CDR3 is TGTGCCAGCAGCGACAGGGTAAGCGAGCAGTACGTC.

This clone was seen a single time. Other DNA sequences of this sample code for an identical CDR3. This chain connects TRBV9 to TRBJ1-1, with 8 bases lining up with TRBD1. Germline-derived CDR1 and CDR2 are SGDLS and YYNGEE. The ends lost 2 bases at V and 5 bases at J; junction bases unmatched: 2. This CDR3 is built from 13 residues. The CDR3 sequence: CASSVDRGTEAFF. DNA for the CDR3: TGTGCCAGCAGCGTCGACAGGGGTACTGAAGCTTTCTTT.

The rearrangement joins TRBV7-6 to TRBJ2-3; no definite D call. Germline V gene lookup returns CDR1 SGHVS and CDR2 FNYEAQ. With 4 bases removed from V and 1 base from J, the gap between germline ends came to 15 bases. The CDR3 runs to 16 residues. CDR3 nucleotides: TGTGCCAGCAGCTCCAGACACAGAGATGGCACAGATACGCAGTATTTT. Its translation is CASSSRHRDGTDTQYF.

As for this clone: Within the sample, other DNA sequences also encode this same CDR3. V usage is TRBV30 and J usage is TRBJ1-5, with D maybe TRBD1 (5 bases). This CDR3 comprises 13 residues. Germline V gene lookup returns CDR1 GTSNPN and CDR2 SVGIG (reference sequence). Trimming stripped 1 base from V and 1 base from J, with 5 bases between. For the CDR3, the DNA is TGTGCCTGGAGTGGGGGGAGCAATCAGCCCCAGCATTTT. As protein: CAWSGGSNQPQHF.

The CDR3 DNA follows: TGCGCCAGCAGCTTGGCCGGGACAGTGAACACCGGGGAGCTGTTTTTT. It encodes CASSLAGTVNTGELFF. The rearrangement links TRBV5-1 to TRBJ2-2, with 7 bases aligning to TRBD1. Germline CDR1 is SGHRS and CDR2 is YFSETQ. The CDR3 is 16 residues long. The V and J ends lost 0 bases and 1 base, in that order; junction bases with no gene match: 3.

This chain joins TRBV6-1 and TRBJ2-7; D may be TRBD1 (6 bases). Deletions cut 3 bases from V and 9 bases from J, with 15 bases between. This CDR3 comprises 13 residues. The germline V gene has CDR1 MNHNS and CDR2 SASEGT. CDR3 nucleotide sequence: TGTGCCAGCAGTGACCCGGGCAGGGGCGCGCAGTACGTC. Translation gives CASSDPGRGAQYV.

The chain combines TRBV5-1 with TRBJ2-5; D possibly corresponds to TRBD2 (6 bases). This CDR3 has 14 amino acids. With 6 bases removed from V and 2 bases from J, the gap between germline ends came to 14 bases. The germline CDR1 and CDR2 sequences are SGHRS and YFSETQ. In nucleotides, the CDR3 is TGCGCCAGCACCGGGGGTCGGGGACAAGAGACCCAGTACTTC. It encodes CASTGGRGQETQYF.

This clone appeared a single time. The rearrangement uses TRBV7-6 and TRBJ2-1; 12 bases agree with TRBD2. V shed 5 bases and J 7 bases; nucleotides not matched to a gene: 9. This CDR3 is built from 16 residues. Per germline, CDR1 SGHVS and CDR2 FNYEAQ. CDR3 region: CASSPSGGAGVNEQFF. The CDR3, as DNA: TGTGCCAGCAGCCCTAGCGGGGGGGCCGGGGTTAATGAGCAGTTCTTC.

The chain couples TRBV10-1 to TRBJ2-5; D is perhaps TRBD1 or TRBD2 (5 bases each). The V gene's germline CDR1 is WNHNN and CDR2 SYGVQD (reference sequence). V was cut by 7 bases and J by 5 bases, with 23 bases left in between. The CDR3 contains 16 residues. The CDR3 spells CASIHVRSRGAETQYF. DNA for the CDR3: TGCGCCAGCATTCATGTGAGGTCCAGAGGGGCGGAGACCCAGTACTTC.

V is TRBV7-3 and J is TRBJ2-3; TRBD2 matches 10 bases. The V gene end was trimmed by 6 bases and the J gene end by 3 bases; junction bases not matched to a gene: 9. This CDR3 is 16 amino acids long. Germline loops: CDR1 SGHTA, CDR2 FQGTGA. The CDR3 loop is CASSPSSGGATDTQYF. The CDR3 region has the DNA TGTGCCAGCAGTCCTTCAAGCGGGGGGGCAACAGATACGCAGTATTTT.

The V call is TRBV6-6, the J call TRBJ2-2, with unresolved D. The CDR3 is made up of 13 amino acids. Trimming stripped 2 bases from V and 5 bases from J, with 6 bases between. The germline gives CDR1 MNHNY, CDR2 SVGAGI (reference sequence). CDR3 DNA sequence: TGTGCCAGCAGTTACCTATCAACCGGGGAGCTGTTTTTT. This gives the protein CASSYLSTGELFF.

The genes are TRBV11-3 and TRBJ2-3, with TRBD1 matching 9 bases. Per the germline V gene, CDR1 is SGHNT and CDR2 is YENEEA. This CDR3 contains 18 residues. J was trimmed by 2 bases and V by 2 bases; bases with no gene match: 11. The DNA for the CDR3 is TGTGCCAGCAGCTTAACGAAGTCCGGGACAGGGTTCACAGATACGCAGTATTTT. Translating gives CASSLTKSGTGFTDTQYF.

The CDR3 DNA sequence: TGCGCCAGCAGTCCGATGACTAACACCGGGGAGCTGTTTTTT. Amino acids: CASSPMTNTGELFF. V gene TRBV10-1 combines with J gene TRBJ2-2, with D unclear. V lost 5 bases and J 2 bases, leaving 9 bases between the germline ends. This CDR3 spans 14 amino acids. The germline CDR1 and CDR2 sequences are WNHNN and SYGVQD (reference sequence).

This clone was found a few times. The gene calls are TRBV18 and TRBJ1-5; D ambiguous. The CDR3 is 13 amino acids. Germline CDR1 is KGHSH and CDR2 is LQKENI. V lost 3 bases and J 7 bases, leaving 10 bases between the germline ends. The CDR3 nucleotides are TGTGCCAGCTCACCTGGGAGCGACCAGCCCCAGCATTTT. Protein: CASSPGSDQPQHF.

V usage is TRBV28 and J usage is TRBJ1-5, with D possibly being TRBD1 (5 bases). The CDR3 contains 14 residues. Per germline, CDR1 MDHEN and CDR2 SYDVKM. Between the trimmed V and J ends, which lost 3 bases and 5 bases, there was a span of 11 bases. CDR3 sequence: CASSFDRGDQPQHF. CDR3 DNA: TGTGCCAGCAGTTTTGACAGAGGGGATCAGCCCCAGCATTTT.

V usage is TRBV5-1 and J usage is TRBJ2-2, with D uncertain. From germline, CDR1 is SGHRS and CDR2 YFSETQ. The V and J ends lost 2 bases and 7 bases respectively, with 12 bases between them. The CDR3 is 14 residues long. The CDR3 region has the DNA TGCGCCAGCAGCTTAGGCAGCCCGCTCGGGGAGCTGTTTTTT. It is translated as CASSLGSPLGELFF.

The chain employs TRBV19 and TRBJ2-4; D is uncertain. Germline CDR1 is LNHDA and CDR2 is SQIVND (reference sequence). There are 14 residues in the CDR3. V lost 6 bases and J lost 0, with 9 bases in between. In nucleotides, the CDR3 is TGTGCCAGTAGGCCGACCGGAGCCAAAAACATTCAGTACTTC. Amino acid sequence: CASRPTGAKNIQYF.

J is TRBJ2-2 and V is TRBV6-5; 7 nucleotides agree with TRBD1. J gave up 9 bases and V 6 bases, and 10 bases lay outside the gene matches. This CDR3 region has 14 residues. Germline CDR1 and CDR2: MNHEY and SVGAGI. As DNA, the CDR3 is TGTGCCAGCAGATCCGGGACAGAGAGGCGGGAGCTGTTTTTT. This encodes CASRSGTERRELFF.

The chain couples TRBV5-6 to TRBJ2-6; D is perhaps TRBD1 (6 bases). The germline V and J ends were trimmed by 4 bases and 3 bases, with 11 bases remaining between them. CDR1 and CDR2 from the germline V gene are SGHDT and YYEEEE. CDR3 size: 15 residues. CDR3 sequence: CASSVTGSGANVLTF. CDR3 nucleotides: TGTGCCAGCAGCGTCACAGGGAGTGGGGCCAACGTCCTGACTTTC.

V usage is TRBV19 and J usage is TRBJ1-6, with D tentatively TRBD1 (6 bases). The CDR3 runs 16 residues. V shed 6 bases and J shed 10 bases, with 22 bases lying between them. The V gene's germline CDR1 is LNHDA and CDR2 SQIVND (reference sequence). The CDR3 coding sequence is TGTGCCAGTAGCCCCGCCACAGGGTCAGTAGGATCACCCCTCCACTTT. Its translation is CASSPATGSVGSPLHF.